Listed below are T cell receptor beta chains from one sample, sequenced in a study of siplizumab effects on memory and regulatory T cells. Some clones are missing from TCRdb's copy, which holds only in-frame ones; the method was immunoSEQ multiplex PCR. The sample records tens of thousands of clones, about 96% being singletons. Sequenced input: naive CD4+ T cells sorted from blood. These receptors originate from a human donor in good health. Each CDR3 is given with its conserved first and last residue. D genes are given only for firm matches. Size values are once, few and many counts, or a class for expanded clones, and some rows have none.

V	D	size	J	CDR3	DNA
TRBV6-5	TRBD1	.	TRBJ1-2	CASTNKGTDYGYTF	TGTGCCAGCACCAACAAAGGGACAGACTATGGCTACACCTTC
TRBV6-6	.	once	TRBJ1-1	CASGGLGTEAFF	TGTGCCAGCGGGGGGTTGGGGACTGAAGCTTTCTTT
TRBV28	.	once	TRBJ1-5	CATSRDLGNQPQHF	TGTGCCACTTCACGGGACCTCGGCAATCAGCCCCAGCATTTT
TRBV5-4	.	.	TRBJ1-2	CASSLSGRVYGYTF	TGTGCCAGCAGCTTGTCGGGCAGGGTCTATGGCTACACCTTC
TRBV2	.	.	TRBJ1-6	CASRPGQGRGRSYNSPLHF	TGTGCCAGCAGGCCGGGGCAGGGAAGGGGCAGGTCCTATAATTCACCCCTCCACTTT
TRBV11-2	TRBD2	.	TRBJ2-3	CASSLGEAGGAGTQYF	TGTGCCAGCAGCCTGGGCGAAGCGGGGGGGGCAGGTACGCAGTATTTT
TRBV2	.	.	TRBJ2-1	CASSPSGNEQFF	TGTGCCAGCAGTCCCTCGGGGAATGAGCAGTTCTTC
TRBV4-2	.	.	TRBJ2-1	CASSQDVQASYNEQFF	TGTGCCAGCAGCCAAGATGTACAGGCCTCCTACAATGAGCAGTTCTTC
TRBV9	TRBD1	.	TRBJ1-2	CASSVETGRNYGYTF	TGTGCCAGCAGCGTAGAGACAGGGAGAAACTATGGCTACACCTTC
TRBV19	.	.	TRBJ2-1	CASSIGGGRSSYNEQFF	TGTGCCAGTAGTATAGGAGGTGGGCGTAGCTCCTACAATGAGCAGTTCTTC
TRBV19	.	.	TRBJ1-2	CASSPGTAAGGYTF	TGTGCCAGTAGCCCGGGGACGGCGGCGGGTGGCTACACCTTC
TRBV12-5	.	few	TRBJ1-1	CASGLVRVEAFF	TGTGCTAGTGGTTTGGTACGGGTTGAAGCTTTCTTT
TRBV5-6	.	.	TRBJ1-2	CASSLAAGFDYGYTF	TGTGCCAGCAGCTTGGCCGCGGGGTTTGACTATGGCTACACCTTC
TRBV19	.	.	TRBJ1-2	CASSLRDGLYGYTF	TGTGCCAGTAGTTTAAGGGACGGCTTATATGGCTACACCTTC
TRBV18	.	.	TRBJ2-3	CASSPGLGRSTDTQYF	TGTGCCAGCTCACCTGGGTTAGGGCGGAGCACAGATACGCAGTATTTT
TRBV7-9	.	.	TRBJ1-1	CASSLVYGLYTEAFF	TGTGCCAGCAGCTTAGTATACGGACTGTACACTGAAGCTTTCTTT
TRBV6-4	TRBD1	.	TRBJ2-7	CASSPSGQGVYEQYF	TGTGCCAGCAGCCCCTCGGGACAGGGAGTCTACGAGCAGTACTTC
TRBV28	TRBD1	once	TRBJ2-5	CASSLDRARETQYF	TGTGCCAGCAGTTTGGACAGGGCGCGGGAGACCCAGTACTTC
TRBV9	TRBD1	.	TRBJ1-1	CASSTGQMNTEAFF	TGTGCCAGCAGCACGGGACAGATGAACACTGAAGCTTTCTTT
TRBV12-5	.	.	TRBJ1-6	CASQPPGGYNSPLHF	TGTGCTAGTCAACCCCCCGGGGGTTATAATTCACCCCTCCACTTT
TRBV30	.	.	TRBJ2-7	CAWSPPGGRFYEQYF	TGTGCCTGGAGTCCTCCCGGGGGCCGCTTCTACGAGCAGTACTTC
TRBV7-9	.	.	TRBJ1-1	CASSLVSDSEAFF	TGTGCCAGCAGCTTAGTCTCCGACAGTGAAGCTTTCTTT
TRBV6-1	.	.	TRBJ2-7	CASSGRGGDEQYF	TGTGCCAGCAGCGGCAGGGGTGGCGACGAGCAGTACTTC
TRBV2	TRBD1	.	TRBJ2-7	CASSPRTGGYEQYF	TGTGCCAGCAGTCCGAGGACAGGCGGCTACGAGCAGTACTTC